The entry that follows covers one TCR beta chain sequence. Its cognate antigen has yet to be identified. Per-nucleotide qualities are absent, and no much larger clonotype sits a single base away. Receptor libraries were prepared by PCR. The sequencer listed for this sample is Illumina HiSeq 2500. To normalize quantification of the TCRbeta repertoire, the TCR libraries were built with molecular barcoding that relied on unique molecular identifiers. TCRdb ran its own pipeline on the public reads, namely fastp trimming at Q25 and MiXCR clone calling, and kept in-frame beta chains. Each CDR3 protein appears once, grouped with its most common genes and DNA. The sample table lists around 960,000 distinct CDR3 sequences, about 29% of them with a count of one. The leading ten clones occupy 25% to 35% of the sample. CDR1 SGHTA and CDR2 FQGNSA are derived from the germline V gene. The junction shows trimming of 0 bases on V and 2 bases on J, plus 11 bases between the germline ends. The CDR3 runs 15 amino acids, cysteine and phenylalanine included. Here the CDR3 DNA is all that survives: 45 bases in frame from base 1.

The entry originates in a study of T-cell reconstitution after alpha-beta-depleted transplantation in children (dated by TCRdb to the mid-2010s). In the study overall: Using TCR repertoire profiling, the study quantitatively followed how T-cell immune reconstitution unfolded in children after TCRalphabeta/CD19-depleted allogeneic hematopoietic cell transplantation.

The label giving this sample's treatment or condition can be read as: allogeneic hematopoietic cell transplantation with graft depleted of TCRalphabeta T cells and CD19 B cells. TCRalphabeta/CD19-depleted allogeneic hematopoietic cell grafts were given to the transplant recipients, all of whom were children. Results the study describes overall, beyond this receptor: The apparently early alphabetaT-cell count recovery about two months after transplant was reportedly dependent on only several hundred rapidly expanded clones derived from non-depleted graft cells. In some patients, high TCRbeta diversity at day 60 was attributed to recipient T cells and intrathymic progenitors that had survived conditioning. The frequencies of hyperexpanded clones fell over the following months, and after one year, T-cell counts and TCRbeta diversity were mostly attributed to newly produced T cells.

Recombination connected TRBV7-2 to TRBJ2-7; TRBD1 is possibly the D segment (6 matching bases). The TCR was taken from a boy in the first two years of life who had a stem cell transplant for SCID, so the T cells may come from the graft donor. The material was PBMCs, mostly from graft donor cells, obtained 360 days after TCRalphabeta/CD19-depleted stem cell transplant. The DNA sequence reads TGTGCCAGCAGCTTAGCCGACACAGGGACCTACGAGCAGTACTTC. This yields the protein CASSLADTGTYEQYF.